The 32 T cell receptor beta chains listed next were all sequenced from one sample in a study of early T cells in non-severe SARS-CoV-2 infection. From the 5' RACE reads, TCRdb called clonotypes with MiXCR, one entry per CDR3 protein. The sample lists roughly 66,000 distinct CDR3 sequences; 8% to 9.5% were seen once. Sequencing was carried out using whole blood. Receptors originate from an adult who was a healthcare worker with PCR-confirmed SARS-CoV-2 infection or an uninfected control (not recorded which).

V gene TRBV20-1 combines with J gene TRBJ2-5; D gene unclear. The V end lost 6 bases, the J end lost 9 bases, and 17 bases lay between the germline ends. The CDR3 runs to 12 residues. Germline CDR1 reads DFQATT; CDR2 reads SNEGSKA (reference sequence). CDR3 in amino acids: CSAWVALEPQYF. The CDR3 nucleotides are TGCAGTGCCTGGGTAGCTCTTGAGCCCCAGTACTTC.

This clonotype was observed a few times. The chain couples TRBV10-3 to TRBJ2-2; no clear D. Germline values: CDR1 ENHRY, CDR2 SYGVKD. V lost 2 bases and J 2 bases, leaving 6 bases between the germline ends. The CDR3 is 14 amino acids. CDR3 bases: TGTGCCATCAGTGAGGGTCGCAACACCGGGGAGCTGTTTTTT. It specifies CAISEGRNTGELFF.

This sequence joins TRBV9 and TRBJ1-2; 8 bases line up with TRBD1. Germline CDR1 reads SGDLS; CDR2 reads YYNGEE. Trimming took 0 bases from V and 4 from J; bases not matched to a gene: 5. The CDR3 extends over 15 amino acids. The CDR3 loop reads CASSVAGGAGYGYTF. CDR3 DNA: TGTGCCAGCAGCGTAGCAGGGGGCGCCGGCTATGGCTACACCTTC.

This clonotype was seen only a few times. V and J are TRBV3-1 and TRBJ1-1; no clear D gene. The CDR3 contains 12 residues. CDR1 is LGHDT, CDR2 YNNKEL, per germline (reference sequence). V lost 1 base and J lost 10, with 10 bases in between. The CDR3, as DNA: TGTGCCAGCAGCCAAGCTTCCCTCGGAGCTTTCTTT. Protein: CASSQASLGAFF.

This clonotype was detected many times. J is TRBJ2-1 and V is TRBV29-1, with D possibly being TRBD2 (6 bases). Germline lookup yields CDR1 SQVTM and CDR2 ANQGSEA. The CDR3 covers 14 residues. CDR3 amino acids: CSSSSGVVGNEQFF. The CDR3 DNA reads as TGCAGTTCTTCATCGGGGGTTGTAGGCAATGAGCAGTTCTTC.

The V call is TRBV21-1, the J call TRBJ2-5; the listed D gene, TRBD1, was not tested against the DNA. TRBV21-1 is a listed pseudogene. CDR3 size: 17 residues. CDR3: CASSILPTGPGEETQYF. CDR3 nucleotides: TGTGCCAGCAGCATTTTACCCACAGGGCCGGGGGAAGAGACCCAGTACTTC.

This clonotype appeared many times. The J gene is TRBJ2-2, the V gene TRBV6-5, with TRBD2 identical over 11 bases. The CDR3 consists of 17 residues. V was pared by 3 bases and J by 5 bases, with 8 bases of the junction left unmatched. Germline V gene lookup returns CDR1 MNHEY and CDR2 SVGAGI. The chain's CDR3 is CASSYQLAGVKTGELFF. CDR3 DNA: TGTGCCAGCAGTTATCAACTAGCGGGAGTAAAAACCGGGGAGCTGTTTTTT.

At least ten counts were recorded for this clonotype. V and J are TRBV10-2 and TRBJ2-2; TRBD1 matches 8 bases. The CDR3 length is 16 residues. Germline trimming cut 3 bases from V and 4 bases from J; bases unmatched to any gene: 7. Germline CDR1 and CDR2: WSHSY and SAAADI. CDR3 sequence reads: CASSDGADRGTGELFF. In DNA form, the CDR3 reads TGCGCCAGCAGTGATGGGGCTGACAGGGGCACCGGGGAGCTGTTTTTT.

This clonotype was detected only a few times. The V gene is TRBV7-7, the J gene TRBJ2-5, with TRBD2 matching 12 bases. The CDR3 is 18 amino acids. Germline V CDR1 and CDR2: SSHAT, FNYEAQ (reference sequence). With V trimmed by 0 bases and J by 4 bases, 9 bases remained unmatched. Here the CDR3 reads CASSLAWTSGAQGETQYF. CDR3 DNA: TGTGCCAGCAGCTTAGCTTGGACTAGCGGGGCCCAAGGAGAGACCCAGTACTTC.

This clonotype has only one observation. V gene TRBV7-3 combines with J gene TRBJ2-2; D is undetermined. Germline CDR1 and CDR2: SGHTA and FQGTGA. The length of the CDR3 is 14 residues. The germline V and J ends were trimmed by 2 bases and 4 bases, with 8 bases remaining between them. CDR3 in DNA: TGTGCCAGCAGCTTAGCTAGAAGCACCGGGGAGCTGTTTTTT. Encoded protein: CASSLARSTGELFF.

V usage is TRBV7-6 and J usage is TRBJ2-7; TRBD2 agrees at 13 bases. CDR1 is SGHVS and CDR2 is FNYEAQ in the germline V gene. This CDR3 spans 15 amino acids. V gave up 5 bases and J gave up 2 bases; unmatched junction bases: 3. The CDR3 coding sequence is TGTGCCAGCAGCCAGGGACTAGCGGGAACCTACGAGCAGTACTTC. Protein sequence: CASSQGLAGTYEQYF. Drawing the rest from reference TRBV7-6 and TRBJ2-7, the complete variable domain is GAGVSQSPRYKVTKRGQDVALRCDPISGHVSLYWYRQALGQGPEFLTYFNYEAQQDKSGLPNDRFSAERPEGSISTLTIQRTEQRDSAMYRCASSQGLAGTYEQYFGPGTRLTVT.

This clonotype was observed a few times. This CDR3 reads CASSPPGLYTDTQYF. For the CDR3, the DNA is TGTGCCAGCTCTCCTCCAGGGCTATACACAGATACGCAGTATTTT. The rearrangement uses TRBV18 and TRBJ2-3, with D possibly TRBD1 on 5 matching bases. This CDR3 has 15 amino acids. V was cut by 6 bases and J by 2 bases, with 15 bases left in between. Germline CDR1 KGHSH, CDR2 LQKENI.

At least ten counts were recorded for this clonotype. The V call is TRBV12-3 or TRBV12-4, the J call TRBJ1-1, with D hard to call. There are 11 residues in the CDR3. The V and J ends lost 5 bases and 5 bases respectively, with 6 bases between them. CDR3 protein: CASSLRTEAFF. The CDR3 coding sequence is TGTGCCAGCAGTCTGCGGACTGAAGCTTTCTTT.

The chain uses TRBV12-3 or TRBV12-4 and TRBJ2-5; 7 bases align to TRBD1. The CDR3 length is 13 residues. The ends lost 8 bases at V and 0 bases at J; junction bases unmatched: 3. CDR3 bases: TGTGCCAGCGGGGGACAGTACCAAGAGACCCAGTACTTC. This gives the protein CASGGQYQETQYF.

This clonotype has only a few counts. The chain employs TRBV6-2 or TRBV6-3 and TRBJ2-7, with a weak D call TRBD1 (6 bases). Trimming pared 2 bases from V and 2 bases from J, leaving 10 bases between. This CDR3 has 14 amino acids. CDR1 MNHEY and CDR2 SVGEGT come from the germline V gene. The CDR3 protein is CASSYGQLAYEQYF. CDR3 coding DNA: TGTGCCAGCAGTTACGGACAGCTAGCCTACGAGCAGTACTTC.

This clonotype has just one count. J is TRBJ1-5 and V is TRBV20-1, with unresolved D. The CDR3 covers 12 residues. CDR1 is DFQATT, CDR2 SNEGSKA, per germline (reference sequence). V was pared by 3 bases and J by 5 bases, with 8 bases between. CDR3 in DNA: TGCAGTGCTAGTTTAAGCGATCAGCCCCAGCATTTT. The encoded protein is CSASLSDQPQHF.

This clonotype occurred many times. The chain recombines TRBV20-1 with TRBJ1-6, with D possibly TRBD1 on 6 matching bases. V shed 4 bases and J shed 8 bases, with 12 bases lying between them. In germline, CDR1 is DFQATT, CDR2 SNEGSKA (reference sequence). This CDR3 has 13 residues. The CDR3 DNA reads TGCAGTGCTACCACAGGGTTAGATTCACCCCTCCACTTT. This gives the protein CSATTGLDSPLHF.

This chain connects TRBV7-9 to TRBJ2-1, with D perhaps TRBD1 (5 bases). The CDR3 runs 14 residues. CDR1 and CDR2 from the germline V gene are SEHNR and FQNEAQ (reference sequence). Between the trimmed V and J ends, which lost 0 bases and 6 bases, there was a span of 9 bases. The CDR3 DNA follows: TGTGCCAGCAGCTTAGCGACAGACCTCAATGAGCAGTTCTTC. Amino acid sequence: CASSLATDLNEQFF.

This clonotype has only a few counts. V gene TRBV20-1 combines with J gene TRBJ1-6; possible D gene TRBD1, 6 bases. The germline V and J ends were trimmed by 0 bases and 5 bases, with 11 bases remaining between them. The germline CDR1 and CDR2 sequences are DFQATT and SNEGSKA (reference sequence). The CDR3 has 15 residues. CDR3 sequence: CSARDRTVNNSPLHF. The CDR3 bases are TGCAGTGCTAGAGATCGGACAGTAAATAATTCACCCCTCCACTTT.

This clonotype was detected many times. The chain combines TRBV20-1 with TRBJ2-1, with TRBD2 identical over 12 bases. Trimming cost V 6 bases and J 1 base; bases outside gene matches: 7. The CDR3 covers 16 residues. CDR1 is DFQATT, CDR2 SNEGSKA, per germline (reference sequence). This CDR3 is CSAIGLAGQSYNEQFF. The CDR3 DNA sequence: TGCAGTGCCATTGGACTAGCGGGACAGTCCTACAATGAGCAGTTCTTC.

This clonotype was seen at least ten times. V gene TRBV7-6 combines with J gene TRBJ2-7, with a weak D call TRBD1 (6 bases). Germline-derived CDR1 and CDR2 are SGHVS and FNYEAQ. Trimming cost V 3 bases and J 5 bases, with 14 bases left between them. This CDR3 is 14 amino acids long. CDR3 loop: CASSLGPGENEQYF. For the CDR3, the DNA is TGTGCCAGCAGCTTGGGGCCAGGGGAGAACGAGCAGTACTTC.

This clonotype showed up just a few times. Written as DNA, the CDR3 is TGCAGTGCTCACCCGGGACAGGGGGTTAGCCGGGACACCGGGGAGCTGTTTTTT. It is translated as CSAHPGQGVSRDTGELFF. V usage is TRBV20-1 and J usage is TRBJ2-2; 11 nucleotides match TRBD1. The CDR3 spans 18 residues. The V and J ends lost 5 bases and 3 bases, in that order; junction bases with no gene match: 14. Per the germline V gene, CDR1 is DFQATT and CDR2 is SNEGSKA (reference sequence).

This clonotype was picked up a small number of times. The chain is built from TRBV12-3 or TRBV12-4 and TRBJ2-2; D unclear. The V end lost 2 bases, the J end lost 8 bases, and 9 bases lay between the germline ends. The CDR3 is 13 amino acids. The CDR3 DNA sequence: TGTGCCAGCAGTTTAAGTGACATTGGGGAGCTGTTTTTT. Translated, it gives CASSLSDIGELFF.

This clonotype was counted ten times or more. CDR3 sequence reads: CASSLPPGGGKETQYF. The CDR3 region has the DNA TGTGCCAGCAGCCTCCCCCCCGGCGGAGGGAAAGAGACCCAGTACTTC. V gene TRBV9 combines with J gene TRBJ2-5; D may be TRBD2 (6 bases). From germline, CDR1 is SGDLS and CDR2 YYNGEE. The CDR3 spans 16 residues. V was clipped by 4 bases and J by 3 bases, with 19 bases between them. Combining the CDR3 with reference TRBV9 and TRBJ2-5 gives the whole variable domain DSGVTQTPKHLITATGQRVTLRCSPRSGDLSVYWYQQSLDQGLQFLIQYYNGEERAKGNILERFSAQQFPDLHSELNLSSLELGDSALYFCASSLPPGGGKETQYFGPGTRLLVL.

This clonotype has ten or more counts. The rearrangement links TRBV27 to TRBJ2-7, with 11 bases fitting TRBD1. CDR1 and CDR2 (germline): MNHEY, SMNVEV (reference sequence). The CDR3 loop spans 14 amino acids. Trimming took 6 bases from V and 4 from J; bases not matched to a gene: 5. The CDR3 sequence is CASSFRDRGYEQYF. For the CDR3, the DNA is TGTGCCAGCAGCTTCCGGGACAGGGGGTACGAGCAGTACTTC.

This clonotype was counted at least ten times. This sequence joins TRBV7-3 and TRBJ1-2; 12 bases fit TRBD1. J gave up 4 bases and V 5 bases, and 8 bases lay outside the gene matches. The CDR3 covers 16 residues. CDR1 is SGHTA and CDR2 is FQGTGA in the germline V gene. The CDR3 DNA reads as TGTGCCAGCAGCAGATCCGGGACAGGGGGCTTCTATGGCTACACCTTC. As protein: CASSRSGTGGFYGYTF. Together with reference TRBV7-3 and TRBJ1-2, the CDR3 gives the full variable domain: GAGVSQTPSNKVTEKGKYVELRCDPISGHTALYWYRQSLGQGPEFLIYFQGTGAADDSGLPNDRFFAVRPEGSVSTLKIQRTERGDSAVYLCASSRSGTGGFYGYTFGSGTRLTVV.

This clonotype was found many times. This chain joins TRBV20-1 and TRBJ2-7; 12 nucleotides match TRBD2. The V segment lost 5 bases and the J segment 3 bases; nucleotides outside the gene matches: 5. Per the germline V gene, CDR1 is DFQATT and CDR2 is SNEGSKA (reference sequence). The CDR3 has 14 amino acids. The CDR3 DNA follows: TGCAGTGCTCGACTAGCGGGAGTCTTCTACGAGCAGTACTTC. This gives the protein CSARLAGVFYEQYF.

This clonotype was found many times. The chain is built from TRBV2 and TRBJ2-3, with 8 bases fitting TRBD1. Germline-derived CDR1 and CDR2 are SNHLY and FYNNEI. This CDR3 contains 15 residues. J gave up 2 bases and V 3 bases, and 4 bases lay outside the gene matches. The CDR3 here is CASSEWDRPTDTQYF. The DNA of the CDR3 is TGTGCCAGCAGTGAGTGGGACAGGCCCACAGATACGCAGTATTTT.

In its sample, this clonotype was seen a few times. The chain carries TRBV7-2 and TRBJ2-7; 9 bases line up with TRBD1. The germline V gene has CDR1 SGHTA and CDR2 FQGNSA. V shed 4 bases and J 3 bases; nucleotides not matched to a gene: 4. CDR3 length: 14 residues. CDR3 coding DNA: TGTGCCAGCAGCTCCAACAGGGGGCGCTACGAGCAGTACTTC. Its protein product is CASSSNRGRYEQYF.

This rearrangement joins TRBV20-1 to TRBJ1-5; TRBD1 agrees at 10 bases. J gave up 0 bases and V 6 bases, and 5 bases lay outside the gene matches. This CDR3 has 15 residues. Germline CDR1 reads DFQATT; CDR2 reads SNEGSKA (reference sequence). The CDR3 loop reads CSARDRGHSNQPQHF. The CDR3 DNA reads TGCAGTGCGCGGGACAGGGGACATAGCAATCAGCCCCAGCATTTT.

This chain joins TRBV20-1 and TRBJ2-5, with TRBD1 identical over 7 bases. CDR1 DFQATT and CDR2 SNEGSKA come from the germline V gene (reference sequence). V trimming: 3 bases; J trimming: 2 bases; junction bases outside the gene matches: 3. The CDR3 loop spans 13 amino acids. CDR3 nucleotides: TGCAGTGCTAGTAAGACAGGGCAAGAGACCCAGTACTTC. It translates to CSASKTGQETQYF.

The rearrangement joins TRBV20-1 to TRBJ2-3; TRBD1 matches at 7 bases. The CDR3 is made up of 14 amino acids. V lost 4 bases to trimming and J lost 4 bases; unmatched junction nucleotides: 8. In germline, CDR1 is DFQATT, CDR2 SNEGSKA (reference sequence). The CDR3 DNA reads TGCAGTGCTAAAACGACAGGGCCCTCAGATACGCAGTATTTT. Residues: CSAKTTGPSDTQYF.